This T cell receptor beta chain comes out of a study of CD8+CD57+ T cells in acquired aplastic anemia. Study in general: Recorded DNA amounts for sorted CD4+ and CD8+ cells had an average of approximately 3 ug.

The template for TCR beta VDJ and CDR3 sequence profiling was genomic DNA. MiXCR, applied by TCRdb to the reads, yields one record per CDR3 protein. The table lists more than 150,000 distinct CDR3 sequences, approximately 48% of them singletons, with 10% to 15% in the top ten. V lost 7 bases, J lost 5 bases, and 11 bases lay in between. The CDR3 has 13 amino acids. Germline assignment: CDR1 LNHDA and CDR2 SQIVND (reference sequence). Concerning this clonotype itself: Antigen unknown.

Notes on the study in general: Patients and controls turned out to have roughly 31 CD8+ CDR3 sequences in common.

The authors sequenced patients whose flow cytometry had shown CD8+CD57+ cell expansion. The receptor was derived from a human donor with aplastic anemia. The sequencing sample was made of sorted CD4+, CD8+, or CD8+CD57+ T cells (not recorded which) from PBMCs. The rearrangement links TRBV19 to TRBJ2-2; D call uncertain. CDR3 sequence reads: CASNPTGTGELFF. CDR3 sequence (DNA): TGTGCCAGTAACCCTACCGGGACCGGGGAGCTGTTTTTT.